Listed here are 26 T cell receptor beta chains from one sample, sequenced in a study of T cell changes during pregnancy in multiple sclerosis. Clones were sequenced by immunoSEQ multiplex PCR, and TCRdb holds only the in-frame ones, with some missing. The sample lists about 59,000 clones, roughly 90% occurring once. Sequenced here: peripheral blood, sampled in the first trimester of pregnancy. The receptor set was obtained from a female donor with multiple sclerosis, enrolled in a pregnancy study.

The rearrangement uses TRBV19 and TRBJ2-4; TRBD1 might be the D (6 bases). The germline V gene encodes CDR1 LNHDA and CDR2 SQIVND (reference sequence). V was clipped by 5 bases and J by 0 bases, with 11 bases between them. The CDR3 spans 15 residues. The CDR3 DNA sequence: TGTGCCAGTAGTGCCCGGGACATAGCCAAAAACATTCAGTACTTC. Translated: CASSARDIAKNIQYF.

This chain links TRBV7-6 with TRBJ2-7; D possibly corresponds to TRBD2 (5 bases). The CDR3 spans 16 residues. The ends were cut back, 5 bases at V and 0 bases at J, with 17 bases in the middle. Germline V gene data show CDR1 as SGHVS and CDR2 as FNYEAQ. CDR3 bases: TGTGCCAGCAGCGGATACATAACAGCGGACTCCTACGAGCAGTACTTC. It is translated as CASSGYITADSYEQYF.

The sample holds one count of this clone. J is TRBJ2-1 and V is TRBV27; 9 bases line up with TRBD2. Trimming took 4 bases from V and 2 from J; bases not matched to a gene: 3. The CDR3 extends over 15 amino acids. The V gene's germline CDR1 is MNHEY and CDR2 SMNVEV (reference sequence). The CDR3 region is CASSYSGSTYNEQFF. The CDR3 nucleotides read TGTGCCAGCAGTTATAGCGGGAGCACCTACAATGAGCAGTTCTTC.

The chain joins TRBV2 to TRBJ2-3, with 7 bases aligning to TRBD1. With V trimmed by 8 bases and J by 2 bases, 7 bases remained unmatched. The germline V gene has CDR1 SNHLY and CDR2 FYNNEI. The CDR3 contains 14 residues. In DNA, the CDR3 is TGTGCCAGCTCGAGGGACAGTTTCACAGATACGCAGTATTTT. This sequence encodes CASSRDSFTDTQYF.

CDR3 region: CASSATTGTGSETQYF. CDR3 bases: TGCGCCAGCAGCGCCACTACCGGGACAGGGTCAGAGACCCAGTACTTC. This sequence joins TRBV5-1 and TRBJ2-5; 9 bases are a match to TRBD1. The germline V gene has CDR1 SGHRS and CDR2 YFSETQ. Trimming took 4 bases from V and 4 from J; bases not matched to a gene: 11. There are 16 residues in the CDR3. Full variable domain (outside the CDR3, taken from reference TRBV5-1 and TRBJ2-5): KAGVTQTPRYLIKTRGQQVTLSCSPISGHRSVSWYQQTPGQGLQFLFEYFSETQRNKGNFPGRFSGRQFSNSRSEMNVSTLELGDSALYLCASSATTGTGSETQYFGPGTRLLVL.

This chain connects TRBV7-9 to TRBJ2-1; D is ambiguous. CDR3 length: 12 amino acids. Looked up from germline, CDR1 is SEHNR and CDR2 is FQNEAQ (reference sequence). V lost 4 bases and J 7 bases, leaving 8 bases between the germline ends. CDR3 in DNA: TGTGCCAGCAGCTCCCTCGGGAATGAGCAGTTCTTC. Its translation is CASSSLGNEQFF.

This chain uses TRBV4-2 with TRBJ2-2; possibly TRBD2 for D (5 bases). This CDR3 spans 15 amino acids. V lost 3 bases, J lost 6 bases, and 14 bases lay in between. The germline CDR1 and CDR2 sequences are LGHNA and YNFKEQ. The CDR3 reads CASSQDGLVAGELFF. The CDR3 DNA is TGTGCCAGCAGCCAGGACGGACTTGTAGCCGGGGAGCTGTTTTTT.

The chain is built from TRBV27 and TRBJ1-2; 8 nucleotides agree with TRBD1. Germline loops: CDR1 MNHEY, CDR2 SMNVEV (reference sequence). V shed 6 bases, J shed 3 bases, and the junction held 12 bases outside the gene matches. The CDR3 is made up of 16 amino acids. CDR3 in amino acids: CASRNSQGALDYGYTF. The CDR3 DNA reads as TGTGCCAGCAGAAACTCCCAGGGGGCTTTGGACTATGGCTACACCTTC.

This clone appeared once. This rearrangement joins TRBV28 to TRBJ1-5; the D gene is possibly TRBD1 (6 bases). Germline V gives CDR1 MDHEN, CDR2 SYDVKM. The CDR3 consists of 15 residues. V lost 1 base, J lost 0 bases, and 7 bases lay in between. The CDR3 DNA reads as TGTGCCAGCAGTTTATACAGGGATAGCAATCAGCCCCAGCATTTT. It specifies CASSLYRDSNQPQHF.

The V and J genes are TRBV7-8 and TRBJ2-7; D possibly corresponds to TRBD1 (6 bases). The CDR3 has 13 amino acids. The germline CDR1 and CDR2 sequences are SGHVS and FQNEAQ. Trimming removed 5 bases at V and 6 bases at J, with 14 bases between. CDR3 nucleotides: TGTGCCAGCAGCCCCGCAGGGGTCCGCGAGCAGTACTTC. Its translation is CASSPAGVREQYF.

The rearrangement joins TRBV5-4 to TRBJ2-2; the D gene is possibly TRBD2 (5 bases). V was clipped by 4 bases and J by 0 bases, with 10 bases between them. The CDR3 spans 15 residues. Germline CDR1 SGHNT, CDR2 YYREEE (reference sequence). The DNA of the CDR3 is TGTGCCAGCAGCCCTAGCACATCGAACACCGGGGAGCTGTTTTTT. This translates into CASSPSTSNTGELFF.

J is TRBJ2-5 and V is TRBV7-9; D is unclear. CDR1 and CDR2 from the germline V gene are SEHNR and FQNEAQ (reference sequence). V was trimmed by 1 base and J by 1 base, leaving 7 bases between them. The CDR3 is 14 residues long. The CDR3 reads CASSLEHAQETQYF. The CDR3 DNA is TGTGCCAGCAGCTTAGAACACGCCCAAGAGACCCAGTACTTC.

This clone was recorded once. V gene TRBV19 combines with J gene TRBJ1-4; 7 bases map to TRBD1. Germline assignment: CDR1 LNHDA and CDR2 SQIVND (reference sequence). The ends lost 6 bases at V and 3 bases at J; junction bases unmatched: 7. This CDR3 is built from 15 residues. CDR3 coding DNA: TGTGCCAGTAGCCTAGACAGGGAGGCTAATGAAAAACTGTTTTTT. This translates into CASSLDREANEKLFF. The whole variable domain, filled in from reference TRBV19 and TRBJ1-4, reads DGGITQSPKYLFRKEGQNVTLSCEQNLNHDAMYWYRQDPGQGLRLIYYSQIVNDFQKGDIAEGYSVSREKKESFPLTVTSAQKNPTAFYLCASSLDREANEKLFFGSGTQLSVL.

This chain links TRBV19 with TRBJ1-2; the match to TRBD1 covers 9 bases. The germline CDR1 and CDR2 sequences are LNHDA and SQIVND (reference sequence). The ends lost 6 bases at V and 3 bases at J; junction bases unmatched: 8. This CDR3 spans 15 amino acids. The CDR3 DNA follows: TGTGCCAGTAGCTCCGCCACAGGGGGCGACTATGGCTACACCTTC. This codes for CASSSATGGDYGYTF.

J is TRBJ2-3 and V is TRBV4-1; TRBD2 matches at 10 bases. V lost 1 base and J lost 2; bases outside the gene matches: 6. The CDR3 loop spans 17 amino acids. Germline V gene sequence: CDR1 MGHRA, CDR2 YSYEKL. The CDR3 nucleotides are TGCGCCAGCAGCCAAGCCCCTAGCGGGAGTTTCACAGATACGCAGTATTTT. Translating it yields CASSQAPSGSFTDTQYF.

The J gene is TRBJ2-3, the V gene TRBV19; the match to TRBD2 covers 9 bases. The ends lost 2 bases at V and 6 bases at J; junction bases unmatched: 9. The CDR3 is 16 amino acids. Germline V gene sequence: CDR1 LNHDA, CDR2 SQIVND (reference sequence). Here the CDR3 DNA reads TGTGCCAGTAGTATACTTTCTAGCGGGAATTATGATACGCAGTATTTT. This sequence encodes CASSILSSGNYDTQYF.

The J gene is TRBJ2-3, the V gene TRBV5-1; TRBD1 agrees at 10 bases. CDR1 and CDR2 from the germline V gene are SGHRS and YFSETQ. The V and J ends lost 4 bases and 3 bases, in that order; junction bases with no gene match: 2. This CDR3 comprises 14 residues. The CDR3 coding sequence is TGCGCCAGCAGCCGGGACAGGGGAACAGATACGCAGTATTTT. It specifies CASSRDRGTDTQYF.

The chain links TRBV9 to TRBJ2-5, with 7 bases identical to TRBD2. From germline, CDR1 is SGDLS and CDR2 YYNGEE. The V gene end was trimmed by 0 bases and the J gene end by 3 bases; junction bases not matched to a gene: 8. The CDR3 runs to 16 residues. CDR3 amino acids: CASSVGWREFEETQYF. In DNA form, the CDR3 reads TGTGCCAGCAGCGTAGGATGGCGGGAGTTCGAAGAGACCCAGTACTTC.

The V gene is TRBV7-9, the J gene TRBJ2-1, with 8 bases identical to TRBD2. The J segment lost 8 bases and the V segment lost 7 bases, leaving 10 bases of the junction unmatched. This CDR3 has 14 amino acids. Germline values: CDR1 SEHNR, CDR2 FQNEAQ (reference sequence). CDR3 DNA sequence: TGTGCCAGCATCTATTTAGCGGGACTTGATGAGCAGTTCTTC. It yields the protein CASIYLAGLDEQFF.

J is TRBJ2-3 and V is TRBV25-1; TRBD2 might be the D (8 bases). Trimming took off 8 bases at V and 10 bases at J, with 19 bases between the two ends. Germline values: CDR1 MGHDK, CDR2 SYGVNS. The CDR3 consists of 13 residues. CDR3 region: CASCREGAASQYF. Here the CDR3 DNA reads TGTGCCAGCTGCCGGGAGGGGGCAGCGTCGCAGTATTTT.

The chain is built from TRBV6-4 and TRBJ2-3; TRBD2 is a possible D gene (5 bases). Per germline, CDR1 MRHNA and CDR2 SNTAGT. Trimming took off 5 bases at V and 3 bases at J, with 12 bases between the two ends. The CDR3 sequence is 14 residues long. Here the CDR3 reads CASSWRAGTDTQYF. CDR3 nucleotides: TGTGCCAGCAGTTGGCGGGCCGGTACAGATACGCAGTATTTT.

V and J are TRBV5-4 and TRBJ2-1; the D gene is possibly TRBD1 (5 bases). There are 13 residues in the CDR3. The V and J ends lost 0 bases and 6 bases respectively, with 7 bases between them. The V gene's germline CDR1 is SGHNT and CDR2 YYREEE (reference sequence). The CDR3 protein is CASSLGQTNEQFF. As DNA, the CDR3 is TGTGCCAGCAGCTTGGGACAGACCAATGAGCAGTTCTTC.

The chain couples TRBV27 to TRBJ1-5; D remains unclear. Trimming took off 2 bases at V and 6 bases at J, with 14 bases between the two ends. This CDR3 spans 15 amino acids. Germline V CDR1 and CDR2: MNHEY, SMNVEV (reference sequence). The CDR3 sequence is CASSLLAGKGQPQHF. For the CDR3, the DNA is TGTGCCAGCAGTTTACTAGCGGGTAAGGGTCAGCCCCAGCATTTT.

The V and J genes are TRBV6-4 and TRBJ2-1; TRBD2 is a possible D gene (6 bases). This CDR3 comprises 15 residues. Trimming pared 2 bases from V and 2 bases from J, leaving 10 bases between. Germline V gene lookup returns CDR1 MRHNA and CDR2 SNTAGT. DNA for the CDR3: TGTGCCAGCAGTGACACGGAGGGGCCCTACAATGAGCAGTTCTTC. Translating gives CASSDTEGPYNEQFF.

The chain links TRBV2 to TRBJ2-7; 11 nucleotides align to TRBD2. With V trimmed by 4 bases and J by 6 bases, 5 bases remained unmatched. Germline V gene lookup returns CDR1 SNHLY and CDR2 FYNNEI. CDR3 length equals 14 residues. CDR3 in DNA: TGTGCCAGCAGTGGACTAGCGGGATCCGGCGAGCAGTACTTC. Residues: CASSGLAGSGEQYF.

Here the CDR3 reads CASSQEGRDYEQYF. The CDR3 coding sequence is TGCGCCAGCAGCCAAGAGGGCAGGGACTACGAGCAGTACTTC. This rearrangement joins TRBV4-3 to TRBJ2-7; weak D call: TRBD1 (5 bases). The germline CDR1 and CDR2 sequences are LGHNA and YSLEER. The V and J ends lost 0 bases and 3 bases respectively, with 9 bases between them. CDR3 length: 14 residues.